This T cell receptor (beta chain) appears in the sequencing data of a study of shared clonotypes between healthy human individuals. Study summary: A few men and a couple of women, aged 18 to 49, were donors. Study observations and caveats: Naive subsets tended to show greater estimated richness than memory subsets.

This CDR3 contains 15 residues. The germline CDR1 and CDR2 sequences are MNHEY and SMNVEV (reference sequence). Trimming shortened V by 6 bases and J by 4 bases, and 19 bases separated the two germline ends. Clones were read by immunoSEQ multiplex PCR, and TCRdb kept only the in-frame ones, dropping some. Here the sample spans more than 500,000 clones, approximately 95% being singletons. As regards this clone: No antigen is known for it.

Naive-designated CD8 cells lacked CD45RO, were positively enriched for CCR7, and omitted terminally differentiated effector memory CD45RA+ cells. The chain has TRBV27 and TRBJ2-7, with D unclear. What was sequenced was naive CD8+ T cells sorted from blood. The source is a woman aged 25 to 45 in good health. The CDR3 DNA follows: TGTGCCAGCAGCCCCCCGGGTCCTTATTCTTACGAGCAGTACTTC. Its protein product is CASSPPGPYSYEQYF.